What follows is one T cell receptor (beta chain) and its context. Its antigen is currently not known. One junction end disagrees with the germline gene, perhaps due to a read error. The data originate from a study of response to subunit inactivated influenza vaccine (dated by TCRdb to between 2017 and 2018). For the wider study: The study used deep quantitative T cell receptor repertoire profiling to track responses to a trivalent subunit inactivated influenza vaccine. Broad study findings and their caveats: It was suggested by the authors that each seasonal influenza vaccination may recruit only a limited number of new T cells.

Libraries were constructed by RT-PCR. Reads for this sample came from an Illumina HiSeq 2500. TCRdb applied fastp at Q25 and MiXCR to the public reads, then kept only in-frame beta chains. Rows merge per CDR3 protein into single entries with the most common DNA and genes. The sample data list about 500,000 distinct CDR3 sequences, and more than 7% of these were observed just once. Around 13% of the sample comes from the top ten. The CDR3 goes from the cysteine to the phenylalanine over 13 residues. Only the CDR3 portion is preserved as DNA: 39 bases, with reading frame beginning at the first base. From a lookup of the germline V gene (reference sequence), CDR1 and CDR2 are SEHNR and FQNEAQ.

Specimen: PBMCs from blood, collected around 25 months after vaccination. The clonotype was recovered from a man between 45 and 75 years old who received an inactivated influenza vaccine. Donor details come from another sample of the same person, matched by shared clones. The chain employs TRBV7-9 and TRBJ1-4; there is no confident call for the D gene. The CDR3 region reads CASSLDIHEKMFF. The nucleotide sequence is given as TGTGCCAGCAGCTTAGATATCCATGAAAAAATGTTTTTT.